Below are 8 T cell receptor beta chains sequenced from a single sample in a study of ipilimumab plus nivolumab after autologous stem cell transplantation. Repertoires were generated with immunoSEQ multiplex PCR, while TCRdb's copy carries only in-frame clones and drops some. The sample lists 15,000 or so clones, about 72% occurring once. Source: PBMCs, taken in a trial of ipilimumab plus nivolumab as post-transplant consolidation. The receptors were gathered from a male donor with diffuse large B-cell lymphoma.

The gene calls are TRBV7-2 and TRBJ2-7, with D uncertain. The CDR3 sequence is 14 residues long. Germline V gene sequence: CDR1 SGHTA, CDR2 FQGNSA. V gave up 0 bases and J gave up 5 bases, with 11 bases separating them. DNA of the CDR3: TGTGCCAGCAGCTTAGCGATACCGGTGGACGAGCAGTACTTC. This translates into CASSLAIPVDEQYF.

The chain is built from TRBV29-1 and TRBJ2-1; D might be TRBD2 (5 bases). The CDR3 has 14 amino acids. V shed 3 bases and J shed 2 bases, with 11 bases lying between them. Germline-derived CDR1 and CDR2 are SQVTM and ANQGSEA. CDR3 protein: CSVDTPSPYNEQFF. The CDR3 DNA reads TGCAGCGTTGATACCCCTAGCCCCTACAATGAGCAGTTCTTC.

The chain recombines TRBV7-6 with TRBJ2-7, with TRBD1 as a possible D gene (6 bases). Germline V gene data show CDR1 as SGHVS and CDR2 as FNYEAQ. Trimming pared 5 bases from V and 5 bases from J, leaving 22 bases between. CDR3 size: 16 residues. CDR3 residues: CASSPGSLGGVHEQYF. In nucleotides, the CDR3 is TGTGCCAGCAGCCCAGGCTCACTAGGGGGAGTCCACGAGCAGTACTTC.

By its share, this clone is medium-sized. The chain employs TRBV13 and TRBJ1-2; D remains ambiguous. This CDR3 has 18 residues. Germline loops: CDR1 PRHDT, CDR2 FYEKMQ (reference sequence). The V and J ends lost 5 bases and 2 bases respectively, with 24 bases between them. The CDR3 loop reads CASSPHLRLPTQNYGYTF. The CDR3 DNA is TGTGCCAGCAGCCCGCACCTCCGATTACCGACACAGAACTATGGCTACACCTTC.

The chain uses TRBV4-2 and TRBJ2-7, with 9 bases aligning to TRBD1. The V gene's germline CDR1 is LGHNA and CDR2 YNFKEQ. After removal of 2 bases from V and 1 base from J, the junction contained 6 bases not matched to a gene. The CDR3 totals 16 residues. The CDR3 is CASSQSTGTGSYEQYF. CDR3 nucleotides: TGTGCCAGCAGCCAAAGTACCGGGACAGGGTCCTACGAGCAGTACTTC.

J is TRBJ2-7 and V is TRBV5-8; D is uncertain. The V end lost 4 bases, the J end lost 4 bases, and 9 bases lay between the germline ends. The CDR3 length is 12 residues. The germline V gene encodes CDR1 SGHTS and CDR2 YDEGEE. The CDR3 sequence: CASSLTLYEQYF. CDR3 DNA: TGTGCCAGCAGCCTAACTCTGTACGAGCAGTACTTC.

V usage is TRBV28 and J usage is TRBJ2-3, with no clear D. The CDR3 sequence is 15 residues long. CDR1 MDHEN and CDR2 SYDVKM come from the germline V gene. Trimming removed 4 bases from V and 4 bases from J, with 15 bases in between. The CDR3 region has the DNA TGTGCCAGCAGTTCCAGGCTAGGGCCCTCAGATACGCAGTATTTT. Protein: CASSSRLGPSDTQYF. The full variable domain, with the rest looked up from reference TRBV28 and TRBJ2-3, is DVKVTQSSRYLVKRTGEKVFLECVQDMDHENMFWYRQDPGLGLRLIYFSYDVKMKEKGDIPEGYSVSREKKERFSLILESASTNQTSMYLCASSSRLGPSDTQYFGPGTRLTVL.

This sequence joins TRBV29-1 and TRBJ2-3; 8 nucleotides line up with TRBD1. Trimming at V came to 0 bases and at J to 2 bases, leaving 10 bases not matched to a gene. The germline V gene has CDR1 SQVTM and CDR2 ANQGSEA. This CDR3 has 17 amino acids. CDR3 protein: CSVEDYGTGSPTDTQYF. The CDR3 bases are TGCAGCGTTGAAGATTATGGGACAGGATCCCCCACAGATACGCAGTATTTT.